The rows below give T cell receptor beta chains drawn from one sample of a study of CD8 T cells in Susac syndrome. MiXCR, run by TCRdb on the immunoSEQ multiplex PCR reads, gives a single entry per CDR3 protein. Here the sample spans around 130,000 distinct CDR3 sequences, under 95% being singletons. Sample: CD8+ T cells from PBMCs. The receptor source for this set is a human donor with multiple sclerosis. Each CDR3 is given with its conserved first and last residue. Fields, in order: CDR3 length, V gene, clone size, D gene, J gene, CDR3 protein, CDR3 DNA. D genes are given only for firm matches. Rows give clone size only sometimes, using once, few, many, or a class for an expanded clone.

cdr3_length: 17; v_call: TRBV7-9; clone_size: NA; d_call: TRBD2; j_call: TRBJ2-1; cdr3_aa: CASSLGTSGGNYNEQFF; cdr3_nt: TGTGCCAGCAGCCTCGGGACTAGCGGGGGAAACTACAATGAGCAGTTCTTC
cdr3_length: 13; v_call: TRBV7-8; clone_size: NA; d_call: NA; j_call: TRBJ2-7; cdr3_aa: CASSFDRKYEQYF; cdr3_nt: TGTGCCAGCAGCTTCGACAGGAAATACGAGCAGTACTTC
cdr3_length: 16; v_call: TRBV9; clone_size: NA; d_call: TRBD1; j_call: TRBJ2-7; cdr3_aa: CASSAETGNIPYEQYF; cdr3_nt: TGTGCCAGCAGCGCCGAGACAGGGAACATTCCCTACGAGCAGTACTTC
cdr3_length: 15; v_call: TRBV30; clone_size: NA; d_call: NA; j_call: TRBJ2-3; cdr3_aa: CAWSEGEAGTDTQYF; cdr3_nt: TGTGCCTGGAGTGAAGGAGAGGCGGGCACAGATACGCAGTATTTT
cdr3_length: 13; v_call: TRBV12-3/TRBV12-4; clone_size: NA; d_call: NA; j_call: TRBJ1-1; cdr3_aa: CASSTDSDTEAFF; cdr3_nt: TGTGCCAGCAGTACGGACAGCGACACTGAAGCTTTCTTT
cdr3_length: 14; v_call: TRBV5-6; clone_size: once; d_call: NA; j_call: TRBJ2-7; cdr3_aa: CASILGGTTYEQYF; cdr3_nt: TGTGCCAGCATCCTGGGGGGGACAACCTACGAGCAGTACTTC
cdr3_length: 15; v_call: TRBV4-1; clone_size: NA; d_call: NA; j_call: TRBJ2-7; cdr3_aa: CASSQERGGSYEQYF; cdr3_nt: TGCGCCAGCAGCCAAGAACGCGGCGGCTCCTACGAGCAGTACTTC
cdr3_length: 13; v_call: TRBV6-1; clone_size: once; d_call: NA; j_call: TRBJ1-1; cdr3_aa: CASSPGGIPEAFF; cdr3_nt: TGTGCCAGCAGCCCGGGGGGAATCCCTGAAGCTTTCTTT
cdr3_length: 13; v_call: TRBV15; clone_size: NA; d_call: NA; j_call: TRBJ2-2; cdr3_aa: CATSNKNTGELFF; cdr3_nt: TGTGCCACCAGCAACAAGAACACCGGGGAGCTGTTTTTT
cdr3_length: 12; v_call: TRBV10-3; clone_size: once; d_call: TRBD1; j_call: TRBJ1-2; cdr3_aa: CAISVHRGRQTF; cdr3_nt: TGTGCCATCAGTGTCCACAGGGGACGACAGACCTTC
cdr3_length: 15; v_call: TRBV5-1; clone_size: NA; d_call: TRBD2; j_call: TRBJ2-7; cdr3_aa: CASSLEAGDPYEQYF; cdr3_nt: TGCGCCAGCAGCTTGGAGGCGGGAGACCCCTACGAGCAGTACTTC
cdr3_length: 15; v_call: TRBV3-1; clone_size: NA; d_call: TRBD2; j_call: TRBJ2-3; cdr3_aa: CASSRTSSGTDTQYF; cdr3_nt: TGTGCCAGCAGCCGAACGTCTAGCGGGACAGATACGCAGTATTTT
cdr3_length: 16; v_call: TRBV19; clone_size: once; d_call: TRBD2; j_call: TRBJ2-3; cdr3_aa: CASSILASGKTDTQYF; cdr3_nt: TGTGCCAGTAGTATTTTGGCTAGCGGGAAAACAGATACGCAGTATTTT
cdr3_length: 14; v_call: TRBV18; clone_size: NA; d_call: TRBD2; j_call: TRBJ2-1; cdr3_aa: CASSPAGVSNEQFF; cdr3_nt: TGTGCCAGCTCACCAGCGGGAGTCTCCAATGAGCAGTTCTTC
cdr3_length: 14; v_call: TRBV5-4; clone_size: NA; d_call: NA; j_call: TRBJ2-3; cdr3_aa: CASSFLVGTDTQYF; cdr3_nt: TGTGCCAGCAGCTTCTTGGTGGGCACAGATACGCAGTATTTT
cdr3_length: 15; v_call: TRBV3-1; clone_size: NA; d_call: NA; j_call: TRBJ2-1; cdr3_aa: CASSPDYGAWNEQFF; cdr3_nt: TGTGCCAGCAGTCCCGATTACGGTGCTTGGAATGAGCAGTTCTTC
cdr3_length: 13; v_call: TRBV30; clone_size: NA; d_call: NA; j_call: TRBJ1-1; cdr3_aa: CAWSVEVSSGAFF; cdr3_nt: TGTGCCTGGAGTGTAGAGGTGAGCTCCGGGGCTTTCTTT
cdr3_length: 17; v_call: TRBV7-9; clone_size: NA; d_call: NA; j_call: TRBJ2-1; cdr3_aa: CASSLVRGPESYNEQFF; cdr3_nt: TGTGCCAGCAGCTTGGTCAGGGGCCCAGAAAGCTACAATGAGCAGTTCTTC
cdr3_length: 14; v_call: TRBV5-1; clone_size: NA; d_call: NA; j_call: TRBJ2-1; cdr3_aa: CASSLLATYNEQFF; cdr3_nt: TGCGCCAGCAGCTTGTTGGCTACCTACAATGAGCAGTTCTTC
cdr3_length: 17; v_call: TRBV3-1; clone_size: NA; d_call: NA; j_call: TRBJ2-7; cdr3_aa: CASSQPVAPQGPYEQYF; cdr3_nt: TGTGCCAGCAGCCAACCTGTCGCCCCTCAGGGCCCCTACGAGCAGTACTTC
cdr3_length: 13; v_call: TRBV6-5; clone_size: NA; d_call: NA; j_call: TRBJ1-1; cdr3_aa: CASSYSEEVGAFF; cdr3_nt: TGTGCCAGCAGTTACTCTGAGGAGGTCGGGGCTTTCTTT
cdr3_length: 16; v_call: TRBV7-9; clone_size: NA; d_call: TRBD1; j_call: TRBJ1-1; cdr3_aa: CASTGTPDRGKFEAFF; cdr3_nt: TGTGCCAGCACGGGTACTCCGGACAGGGGTAAATTTGAAGCTTTCTTT
cdr3_length: 13; v_call: TRBV6-2/TRBV6-3; clone_size: once; d_call: TRBD1; j_call: TRBJ2-7; cdr3_aa: CATSTGLNYEQYF; cdr3_nt: TGTGCCACTTCGACAGGGCTAAACTACGAGCAGTACTTC
cdr3_length: 15; v_call: TRBV19; clone_size: NA; d_call: TRBD1; j_call: TRBJ1-5; cdr3_aa: CASSIGDSLNQPQHF; cdr3_nt: TGTGCCAGTAGTATAGGGGACAGTCTCAATCAGCCCCAGCATTTT
cdr3_length: 15; v_call: TRBV5-1; clone_size: NA; d_call: NA; j_call: TRBJ1-1; cdr3_aa: CASSLAWGDGTEAFF; cdr3_nt: TGCGCCAGCAGCTTGGCGTGGGGTGATGGCACTGAAGCTTTCTTT
cdr3_length: 13; v_call: TRBV12-3/TRBV12-4; clone_size: NA; d_call: NA; j_call: TRBJ2-7; cdr3_aa: CASLGSGPYEQYF; cdr3_nt: TGTGCCAGCCTTGGGTCAGGGCCCTACGAGCAGTACTTC
cdr3_length: 15; v_call: TRBV7-2; clone_size: NA; d_call: NA; j_call: TRBJ1-1; cdr3_aa: CASSPTWTETSEAFF; cdr3_nt: TGTGCCAGCAGCCCAACCTGGACAGAGACATCTGAAGCTTTCTTT
cdr3_length: 15; v_call: TRBV7-8; clone_size: once; d_call: TRBD2; j_call: TRBJ2-7; cdr3_aa: CASSSRTSASYEQYF; cdr3_nt: TGTGCCAGCAGCTCACGGACTAGCGCCTCCTACGAGCAGTACTTC
cdr3_length: 15; v_call: TRBV10-3; clone_size: NA; d_call: TRBD1; j_call: TRBJ2-2; cdr3_aa: CATAQGQGHTGELFF; cdr3_nt: TGTGCCACCGCACAGGGACAGGGTCACACCGGGGAGCTGTTTTTT
cdr3_length: 15; v_call: TRBV28; clone_size: NA; d_call: NA; j_call: TRBJ2-5; cdr3_aa: CASSLSREYQETQYF; cdr3_nt: TGTGCCAGCAGTTTATCTCGGGAGTACCAAGAGACCCAGTACTTC
cdr3_length: 14; v_call: TRBV12-3/TRBV12-4; clone_size: NA; d_call: NA; j_call: TRBJ1-2; cdr3_aa: CASSLIGADYGYTF; cdr3_nt: TGTGCCAGCAGTTTAATTGGGGCCGACTATGGCTACACCTTC
cdr3_length: 13; v_call: TRBV29-1; clone_size: NA; d_call: NA; j_call: TRBJ2-7; cdr3_aa: CSVEEDPSYEQYF; cdr3_nt: TGCAGCGTTGAAGAGGACCCCTCCTACGAGCAGTACTTC
cdr3_length: 15; v_call: TRBV2; clone_size: NA; d_call: TRBD1; j_call: TRBJ2-7; cdr3_aa: CASSKGQGSSYEQYF; cdr3_nt: TGTGCCAGCAGTAAGGGACAGGGCAGCTCCTACGAGCAGTACTTC
cdr3_length: 14; v_call: TRBV5-6; clone_size: NA; d_call: NA; j_call: TRBJ2-7; cdr3_aa: CASSWGAGSYEQYF; cdr3_nt: TGTGCCAGCAGCTGGGGGGCAGGCTCCTACGAGCAGTACTTC
cdr3_length: 15; v_call: TRBV5-6; clone_size: once; d_call: NA; j_call: TRBJ2-3; cdr3_aa: CASSGGPPHTDTQYF; cdr3_nt: TGTGCCAGCAGCGGGGGGCCCCCTCACACAGATACGCAGTATTTT
cdr3_length: 15; v_call: TRBV12-1; clone_size: NA; d_call: NA; j_call: TRBJ1-1; cdr3_aa: CASSSSRRWWTEAFF; cdr3_nt: TGTGCCAGCAGCTCCTCACGTAGGTGGTGGACTGAAGCTTTCTTT
cdr3_length: 15; v_call: TRBV29-1; clone_size: NA; d_call: TRBD2; j_call: TRBJ2-1; cdr3_aa: CSVVEAGGDLDEQFF; cdr3_nt: TGCAGCGTTGTGGAAGCGGGAGGTGATTTGGATGAGCAGTTCTTC
cdr3_length: 13; v_call: TRBV7-9; clone_size: NA; d_call: NA; j_call: TRBJ2-7; cdr3_aa: CASSPDPRREQYF; cdr3_nt: TGTGCCAGCAGCCCCGATCCCAGAAGGGAGCAGTACTTC
cdr3_length: 12; v_call: TRBV29-1; clone_size: NA; d_call: NA; j_call: TRBJ2-2; cdr3_aa: CSGVSNTGELFF; cdr3_nt: TGCAGCGGGGTCAGTAACACCGGGGAGCTGTTTTTT
cdr3_length: 16; v_call: TRBV6-1; clone_size: NA; d_call: NA; j_call: TRBJ2-5; cdr3_aa: CASSEEGLGRLETQYF; cdr3_nt: TGTGCCAGCAGTGAAGAGGGGCTGGGTAGGCTAGAGACCCAGTACTTC
cdr3_length: 13; v_call: TRBV29-1; clone_size: NA; d_call: NA; j_call: TRBJ2-1; cdr3_aa: CSVILTVYNEQFF; cdr3_nt: TGCAGCGTCATATTGACCGTGTACAATGAGCAGTTCTTC
cdr3_length: 14; v_call: TRBV7-9; clone_size: once; d_call: NA; j_call: TRBJ2-1; cdr3_aa: CASSQIPPYNEQFF; cdr3_nt: TGTGCCAGCAGCCAAATTCCCCCCTACAATGAGCAGTTCTTC
cdr3_length: 16; v_call: TRBV7-9; clone_size: NA; d_call: TRBD2; j_call: TRBJ2-1; cdr3_aa: CASSPSGWSGVNEQFF; cdr3_nt: TGTGCCAGCAGCCCCTCCGGATGGAGCGGGGTAAATGAGCAGTTCTTC
cdr3_length: 13; v_call: TRBV7-9; clone_size: NA; d_call: NA; j_call: TRBJ2-5; cdr3_aa: CASSLDSQETQYF; cdr3_nt: TGTGCCAGCAGTCTAGACAGTCAAGAGACCCAGTACTTC
cdr3_length: 13; v_call: TRBV5-6; clone_size: NA; d_call: NA; j_call: TRBJ1-4; cdr3_aa: CASSRVNGEKLFF; cdr3_nt: TGTGCCAGCAGCCGGGTGAATGGTGAAAAACTGTTTTTT
cdr3_length: 14; v_call: TRBV6-6; clone_size: NA; d_call: TRBD2; j_call: TRBJ2-3; cdr3_aa: CASSGLAGPDTQYF; cdr3_nt: TGTGCCAGCAGCGGACTAGCGGGACCAGATACGCAGTATTTT
cdr3_length: 14; v_call: TRBV27; clone_size: few; d_call: NA; j_call: TRBJ1-5; cdr3_aa: CASSSTGSNQPQHF; cdr3_nt: TGTGCCAGCAGTTCCACCGGTAGCAATCAGCCCCAGCATTTT
cdr3_length: 13; v_call: TRBV29-1; clone_size: NA; d_call: NA; j_call: TRBJ2-3; cdr3_aa: CSLGGISTDTQYF; cdr3_nt: TGCAGCCTTGGGGGGATTTCCACAGATACGCAGTATTTT
cdr3_length: 14; v_call: TRBV4-2; clone_size: NA; d_call: NA; j_call: TRBJ2-1; cdr3_aa: CASSLPSWGNEQFF; cdr3_nt: TGTGCCAGCAGCCTCCCGTCCTGGGGCAATGAGCAGTTCTTC
cdr3_length: 13; v_call: TRBV5-6; clone_size: NA; d_call: NA; j_call: TRBJ2-7; cdr3_aa: CASSPESDYEQYF; cdr3_nt: TGTGCCAGCAGTCCAGAGTCGGACTACGAGCAGTACTTC
cdr3_length: 15; v_call: TRBV7-6; clone_size: NA; d_call: NA; j_call: TRBJ2-5; cdr3_aa: CASPKRQGDGETQYF; cdr3_nt: TGTGCCAGCCCCAAGAGGCAGGGCGATGGAGAGACCCAGTACTTC
cdr3_length: 15; v_call: TRBV12-3/TRBV12-4; clone_size: NA; d_call: TRBD1; j_call: TRBJ2-7; cdr3_aa: CASSSGTGIFYEQYF; cdr3_nt: TGTGCCAGCAGTTCCGGGACAGGGATTTTCTACGAGCAGTACTTC
cdr3_length: 15; v_call: TRBV7-8; clone_size: NA; d_call: TRBD1; j_call: TRBJ2-1; cdr3_aa: CASSSTGGSDNEQFF; cdr3_nt: TGTGCCAGCAGCTCGACAGGGGGCTCGGACAATGAGCAGTTCTTC
cdr3_length: 16; v_call: TRBV6-4; clone_size: NA; d_call: NA; j_call: TRBJ2-7; cdr3_aa: CASSDRPGELSYEQYF; cdr3_nt: TGTGCCAGCAGTGACCGCCCGGGGGAACTCTCCTACGAGCAGTACTTC
cdr3_length: 14; v_call: TRBV4-1; clone_size: NA; d_call: TRBD2; j_call: TRBJ2-7; cdr3_aa: CASSRTSGTTEQYF; cdr3_nt: TGCGCCAGCAGCCGGACTAGCGGGACAACCGAGCAGTACTTC
cdr3_length: 12; v_call: TRBV12-3/TRBV12-4; clone_size: NA; d_call: NA; j_call: TRBJ2-2; cdr3_aa: CASTPDYGELFF; cdr3_nt: TGTGCCAGCACCCCCGACTACGGGGAGCTGTTTTTT
cdr3_length: 15; v_call: TRBV12-3/TRBV12-4; clone_size: NA; d_call: NA; j_call: TRBJ2-7; cdr3_aa: CASSPRQARSYEQYF; cdr3_nt: TGTGCCAGCAGCCCCCGACAGGCCCGTTCCTACGAGCAGTACTTC
cdr3_length: 16; v_call: TRBV15; clone_size: NA; d_call: TRBD2; j_call: TRBJ2-1; cdr3_aa: CATSAQAGSSYNEQFF; cdr3_nt: TGTGCCACCAGCGCCCAAGCGGGGAGCTCCTACAATGAGCAGTTCTTC